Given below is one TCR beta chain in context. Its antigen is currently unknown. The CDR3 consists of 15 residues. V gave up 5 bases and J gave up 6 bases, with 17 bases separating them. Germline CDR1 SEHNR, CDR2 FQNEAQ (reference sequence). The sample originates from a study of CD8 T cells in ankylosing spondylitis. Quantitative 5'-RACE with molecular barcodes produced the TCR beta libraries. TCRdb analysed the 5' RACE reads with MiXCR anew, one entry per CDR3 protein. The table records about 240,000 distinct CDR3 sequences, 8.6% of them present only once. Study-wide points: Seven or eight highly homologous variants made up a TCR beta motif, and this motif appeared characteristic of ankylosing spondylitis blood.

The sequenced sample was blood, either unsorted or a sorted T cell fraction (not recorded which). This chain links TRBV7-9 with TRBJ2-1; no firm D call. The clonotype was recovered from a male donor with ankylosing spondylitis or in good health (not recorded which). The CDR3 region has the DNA TGTGCCAGCAGCCCCGGCTGGGGAAACCTCAATGAGCAGTTCTTC. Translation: CASSPGWGNLNEQFF. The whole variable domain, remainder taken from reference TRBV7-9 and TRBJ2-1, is DTGVSQNPRHKITKRGQNVTFRCDPISEHNRLYWYRQTLGQGPEFLTYFQNEAQLEKSRLLSDRFSAERPKGSFSTLEIQRTEQGDSAMYLCASSPGWGNLNEQFFGPGTRLTVL.